This record looks at one TCR beta chain sequence and its context. The junction differs from germline at one of its ends, possibly a read error. The sample comes from a study of blood T cell repertoires in COVID-19. Repertoires were generated with immunoSEQ multiplex PCR, while TCRdb's copy carries only in-frame clones and drops some. The sample has 200,000 or so clones, roughly 90% seen once. This CDR3 spans 15 amino acids. Germline V gives CDR1 SNHLY, CDR2 FYNNEI. V is TRBV2 and J is TRBJ1-1; tentatively, D is TRBD1 (6 bases). Input material: PBMCs or T cells enriched from blood (not recorded which). This TCR came from a woman aged 40 to 50 with acute COVID-19. The CDR3 DNA sequence: TGTGCCACCAGTGAGAGACAGGCGATGAACACTGAAGCTTTCTTT. Its translation: CATSERQAMNTEAFF. Together with reference TRBV2 and TRBJ1-1, the CDR3 gives the full variable domain: EPEVTQTPSHQVTQMGQEVILRCVPISNHLYFYWYRQILGQKVEFLVSFYNNEISEKSEIFDDQFSVERPDGSNFTLKIRSTKLEDSAMYFCATSERQAMNTEAFFGQGTRLTVV.